This TCR beta chain was sequenced in a study of T-cell memory formation after mild COVID-19 (dated by TCRdb to 2020 to 2023). Looking at the study overall: Most TCR sequence clusters were specific to one of the two donors. Two young, previously healthy adult volunteers made up the cohort, one male and one female. T-cell clones expanding and contracting after mild COVID-19 in a couple of donors were tracked by longitudinal TCRalpha and TCRbeta repertoire sequencing. What the authors observed across the whole study: Balanced CD4/CD8 phenotypes were observed for clones contracting from day 15 to 85, whereas a bias towards CD4+ was observed for a second wave of clones expanding from day 15 to 37. Some responding clones were found in pre-infection memory, which suggests that pre-existing cross-reactive memory T cells took part in the SARS-CoV-2 response. Contracting CD4+ clones were found mainly in CM and EM memory subsets, while CD8+ clones were enriched in EMRA. SARS-CoV-2 specificity of the second-wave clones peaking on day 37 was not confirmed. Only a couple of mild cases were covered by the study, and larger cohorts that include severe cases with pre-infection samples were considered necessary.

Ficoll-Paque density gradient centrifugation was the method used to isolate PBMCs. Compared with germline, V lacks 2 bases and J lacks 4 bases; bases without a gene match: 6. Reading from cysteine to phenylalanine, the CDR3 counts 14 amino acids. Here the CDR3 DNA is all that survives: 42 bases in frame from base 1. The germline V gene supplies CDR1 SGHRS and CDR2 YFSETQ. TCRdb lists the instrument as Illumina NovaSeq 6000. Using 5'RACE with constant-segment primers, TCRalpha and TCRbeta cDNA libraries were constructed, with sample barcodes and unique molecular identifiers added in the process. Trizol reagent was used to extract RNA from every sample. Amplification of the libraries took two PCR steps, and the second step added a second sample barcode plus Illumina TruSeq adapters. Sequencing of libraries was performed on an Illumina NovaSeq with 2 x 150 bp paired-end reads. In the source study's methods: Demultiplexing of reads and collapsing into UMI-guided consensus sequences were performed with migec v1.2.7. Using mixcr v2.1.11, UMI consensuses were aligned to TRA and TRB V and J templates and then assembled into clonotypes. Clonotypes were classified as expanded or contracted when called significant by both edgeR and NoisET, with noise models trained on biological replicates. edgeR calls used a false discovery rate-adjusted p below 0.01 and a log2 fold-change threshold of 1. As an exploratory analysis of dynamics, max-normalized trajectories of the 1000 most abundant clonotypes were examined by PCA with hierarchical clustering. The CD4 or CD8 phenotype of responding clones was assigned using the separately sequenced CD4+ and CD8+ repertoires. TCRdb reanalyzed the raw reads on its own, using fastp at Q25 for trimming and MiXCR for clone calling, and kept in-frame beta chains. Rows merge per CDR3 protein into single entries with the most common DNA and genes. The V and J calls were determined by TCRdb, not by the authors. This sample is represented by some 260,000 distinct CDR3 sequences; about a sixth of them were singletons. Approximately 3.6% of the sample is taken by the ten largest.

In its sample, this clonotype was seen a few times. Which antigen it targets is not known. No base qualities exist here, and no much larger clone lies one base off it. The chain was built from TRBV5-1 and TRBJ2-7; 7 nucleotides in the junction match TRBD1. This sequence was found in a man aged 18 to 29 who had mild COVID-19 (a few samples of this study predate the infection). The sample titles of this study are shuffled in the database, so cell type and time point are left out; the donor was told from shared clones. The sample consisted of PBMCs or a T cell subset sorted from them (not recorded which). The CDR3 loop reads CASSFAGQAYEQYF. The nucleotide sequence reads as follows: TGCGCCAGCAGCTTCGCCGGACAGGCGTACGAGCAGTACTTC.